This T cell receptor (beta chain) was sequenced during a study of blood T cell repertoires in COVID-19. Study in general: Some COVID-19 samples were acute and others convalescent; all came from the United States, Italy and Spain. T cells, B-cell-depleted T cells, or PBMCs provided the cDNA or gDNA that served as material.

In the study's own analysis: For nucleated cells, counts were estimated from reference gene primer amplification. Clones were read by immunoSEQ multiplex PCR, and TCRdb kept only the in-frame ones, dropping some. For V, J and clone size, that table is used; D and trimming come from the DNA. In the table there are approximately 100,000 clones, approximately 87% of which are singletons. J lost 6 bases, V lost 6 bases, and 16 bases had no gene match. Germline V CDR1 and CDR2: MDHEN, SYDVKM. The CDR3 has 17 amino acids. The clonotype comes from a young woman with acute or convalescent COVID-19. The gene calls are TRBV28 and TRBJ2-7; 11 nucleotides align to TRBD2. Sequenced material: peripheral blood. The CDR3 nucleotides read TGTGCCAGCAGACCCGGGGGTAGCGGGGGGGCGATAGGCGAGCAGTACTTC. As protein: CASRPGGSGGAIGEQYF.